The entry below describes one T cell receptor beta chain. Sequencing was performed with immunoSEQ multiplex PCR; in TCRdb, only in-frame clones are kept and a portion is missing. The profile shows more than 95,000 clones, about four fifths of them singletons. The data were obtained in a study of blood T cell repertoires in COVID-19. About the study: Sites in the United States, Italy and Spain provided acute and convalescent COVID-19 samples.

Germline CDR1 and CDR2: ENHRY and SYGVKD. This CDR3 has 16 residues. V gave up 4 bases and J gave up 2 bases, with 15 bases separating them. The specimen was peripheral blood. This clonotype originated in a man aged 80 or over with acute or convalescent COVID-19. The chain couples TRBV10-3 to TRBJ2-1; D is perhaps TRBD1 (6 bases). The CDR3 DNA reads TGTGCCATCAGTGGCAGGACAGCCCACGCCTACAATGAGCAGTTCTTC. Translating gives CAISGRTAHAYNEQFF.